The rows below give T cell receptor beta chains drawn from one sample of a study of shared clonotypes between healthy human individuals. TCRdb's table, derived via immunoSEQ multiplex PCR, lists solely in-frame clones and lacks some. The repertoire holds around 700,000 clones, with 72% as singletons. Source material: memory CD4+ T cells sorted from blood. The receptors shown here come from a woman aged 25 to 45 in good health. CDR3s include the opening cysteine and the closing phenylalanine or tryptophan. A D gene is named only where the DNA matches it firmly. Rows give clone size only sometimes, using once, few, many, or a class for an expanded clone.

clone_size j_call d_call v_call cdr3_aa cdr3_nt
. TRBJ2-2 . TRBV18 CASSPSWGTGELFF TGTGCCAGCTCACCCAGTTGGGGGACCGGGGAGCTGTTTTTT
few TRBJ1-1 . TRBV5-1 CASSLHLKNTEAFF TGCGCCAGCAGCTTGCACCTGAAAAACACTGAAGCTTTCTTT
. TRBJ2-1 . TRBV28 CASSSRQKFNNEQFF TGTGCCAGCAGCTCTAGACAGAAGTTTAACAATGAGCAGTTCTTC
few TRBJ2-2 . TRBV29-1 CSVDPRGTGELFF TGCAGCGTTGACCCGAGGGGGACCGGGGAGCTGTTTTTT
. TRBJ2-5 . TRBV11-3 CASSLGKAETQYF TGTGCCAGCAGCTTGGGGAAAGCGGAGACCCAGTACTTC
. TRBJ2-2 . TRBV5-1 CASSETGSSAGELFF TGCGCCAGCAGCGAAACAGGGTCATCGGCCGGGGAGCTGTTTTTT
many TRBJ1-5 . TRBV28 CASSSGVYQPQHF TGTGCCAGCTCCTCTGGGGTGTATCAGCCCCAGCATTTT
many TRBJ1-1 . TRBV19 CASIETEMNTEAFF TGTGCCAGTATAGAGACAGAGATGAACACTGAAGCTTTCTTT
. TRBJ2-3 . TRBV19 CASSMEQLTDTQYF TGTGCCAGTAGTATGGAGCAACTCACAGATACGCAGTATTTT
. TRBJ1-1 . TRBV14 CASSQWANTEAFF TGTGCCAGCAGCCAATGGGCAAACACTGAAGCTTTCTTT
. TRBJ2-1 TRBD2 TRBV5-1 CASSLSLAGEGRGIF TGCGCCAGCAGCTTGTCGCTAGCGGGGGAGGGCCGTGGGATCTTC
. TRBJ1-4 . TRBV11-3 CAREQSCNEKLFF TGTGCCAGGGAACAGAGCTGTAATGAAAAACTGTTTTTT
. TRBJ2-2 . TRBV28 CASSLARTMYTGELFF TGTGCCAGCAGTTTAGCTAGGACCATGTACACCGGGGAGCTGTTTTTT
many TRBJ2-7 TRBD1 TRBV10-2 CASRQGAEGGYEQYF TGCGCCAGCAGACAGGGGGCCGAGGGAGGCTACGAGCAGTACTTC
. TRBJ2-7 . TRBV28 CAKGDPRVRQDYEQYF TGTGCCAAAGGAGACCCTCGAGTAAGACAGGACTACGAGCAGTACTTC
. TRBJ1-1 . TRBV10-2 CASSESQDREAFF TGCGCCAGCAGTGAGTCGCAGGACAGAGAAGCTTTCTTT
few TRBJ2-7 TRBD1 TRBV25-1 CASSELGTGESSYYEQYF TGTGCCAGCAGTGAATTAGGGACAGGGGAATCTTCATACTACGAGCAGTACTTC
. TRBJ2-1 TRBD2 TRBV28 CASSLGGTSGRNEQFF TGTGCCAGCAGTTTGGGTGGGACTAGCGGGCGTAATGAGCAGTTCTTC
. TRBJ2-1 . TRBV18 CASSPSGGSTVNEQFF TGTGCCAGCTCACCAAGTGGCGGTTCAACGGTGAATGAGCAGTTCTTC
. TRBJ1-3 . TRBV5-6 CASSLAADTSGNTIYF TGTGCCAGCAGCTTGGCCGCTGACACCTCTGGAAACACCATATATTTT
few TRBJ2-3 TRBD2 TRBV4-2 CASSSRTSGVTDTQYF TGTGCCAGCAGCTCCCGGACTAGCGGGGTCACAGATACGCAGTATTTT
. TRBJ2-1 TRBD2 TRBV4-1 CASSQIAGAYNEQFF TGCGCCAGCAGCCAAATAGCGGGAGCCTACAATGAGCAGTTCTTC
. TRBJ2-7 TRBD2 TRBV27 CASRSIGASGSGEQYF TGTGCCAGCAGGAGCATCGGGGCTAGCGGGAGCGGCGAGCAGTACTTC
. TRBJ2-3 . TRBV2 CASSEARLDTDTQYF TGTGCCAGCAGTGAAGCCCGGTTAGACACAGATACGCAGTATTTT
few TRBJ2-1 . TRBV5-1 CASSLDSALYNEQFF TGCGCCAGCAGCTTGGATTCAGCGCTGTACAATGAGCAGTTCTTC
many TRBJ2-3 . TRBV5-1 CASSLGQGASTDTQYF TGCGCCAGCAGCTTGGGTCAGGGAGCTAGCACAGATACGCAGTATTTT
. TRBJ2-7 . TRBV6-1 CASTPLWGNEQYF TGTGCCAGCACGCCTTTGTGGGGGAACGAGCAGTACTTC
. TRBJ2-7 . TRBV5-1 CASRPSGHLVSDEQYF TGCGCCAGCAGACCTTCCGGCCATCTAGTTTCCGACGAGCAGTACTTC
. TRBJ1-1 . TRBV15 CATSRDLTVEAFF TGTGCCACCAGCAGAGATTTGACAGTTGAAGCTTTCTTT
. TRBJ1-5 . TRBV18 CASSPAGNSNQPQHF TGTGCCAGCTCACCAGCGGGGAATAGCAATCAGCCCCAGCATTTT
once TRBJ2-1 TRBD2 TRBV14 CASSQDSASGRKAFF TGTGCCAGCAGCCAAGATTCGGCTAGCGGGAGAAAAGCGTTCTTC
. TRBJ2-3 . TRBV19 CASSIPGRDTQYF TGTGCCAGTAGTATACCAGGGCGAGATACGCAGTATTTT
. TRBJ1-1 . TRBV19 CASRNTRGTEAFF TGTGCCAGTAGGAATACGAGGGGCACTGAAGCTTTCTTT
many TRBJ1-2 TRBD1 TRBV28 CASSLPLGTGQYGYTF TGTGCCAGCAGCCTGCCCCTCGGGACAGGTCAATATGGCTACACCTTC
. TRBJ2-2 . TRBV18 CASSPKGTNTGELFF TGTGCCAGCTCACCCAAGGGCACGAACACCGGGGAGCTGTTTTTT
. TRBJ2-6 . TRBV27 CASSFWGVGANVLTF TGTGCCAGCAGTTTTTGGGGGGTTGGGGCCAACGTCCTGACTTTC